This TCR beta chain was recovered during a study of post-analysis software for immune sequencing data. Whole-study context: Disease courses included relapsing-remitting, secondary progressive and progressive-relapsing multiple sclerosis.

This CDR3 spans 15 amino acids. Trimming stripped 1 base from V and 6 bases from J, with 14 bases between. CDR1 is LGHNA, CDR2 YNFKEQ, per germline. Study-wide findings and caveats: Higher frequency in patients than in controls was seen for roughly five TRBV segments, with TRBV5-6, TRBV5-1 and TRBV20-1 among them. Same-batch samples co-clustered strongly by F measure. The study found significantly lower normalized Chao1 diversity in multiple sclerosis patients than in controls.

TCR beta libraries were prepared from cDNA with unique molecular identifiers. Starting from around 1 to 10 million T cells, the study yielded about 500,000 cDNA molecules. TCRdb recomputed calls from the PCR reads with MiXCR, one row per CDR3 protein. Among almost 700,000 distinct CDR3 sequences listed, 55% to 60% were seen once. This clonotype was detected a few times. Its antigen is unidentified. Sample: blood. This clonotype was sampled from a girl aged 2 to 10 with multiple sclerosis. The rearrangement uses TRBV4-2 and TRBJ2-3; a weak D match, TRBD1 (5 bases). The CDR3 here is CASSQVRTKGDTQYF. In DNA form, the CDR3 reads TGTGCCAGCAGCCAAGTTCGGACCAAGGGGGATACGCAGTATTTT.